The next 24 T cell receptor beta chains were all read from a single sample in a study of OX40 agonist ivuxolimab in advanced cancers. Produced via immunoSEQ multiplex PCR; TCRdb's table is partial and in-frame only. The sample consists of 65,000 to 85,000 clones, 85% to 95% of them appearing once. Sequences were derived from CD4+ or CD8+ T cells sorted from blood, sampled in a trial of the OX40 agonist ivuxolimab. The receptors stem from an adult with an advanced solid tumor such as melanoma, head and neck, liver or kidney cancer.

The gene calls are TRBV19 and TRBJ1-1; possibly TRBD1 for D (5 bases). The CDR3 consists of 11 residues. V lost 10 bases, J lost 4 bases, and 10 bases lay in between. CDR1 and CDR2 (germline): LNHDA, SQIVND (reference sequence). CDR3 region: CATRGGTEAFF. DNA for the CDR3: TGTGCCACTCGGGGGGGCACTGAAGCTTTCTTT.

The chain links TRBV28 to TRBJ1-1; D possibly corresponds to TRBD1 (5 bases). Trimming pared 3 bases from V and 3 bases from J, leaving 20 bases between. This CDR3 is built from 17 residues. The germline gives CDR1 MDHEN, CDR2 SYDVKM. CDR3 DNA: TGTGCCAGCAGTTTTGTGGCTGGGTGGGGCTTGGACACTGAAGCTTTCTTT. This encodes CASSFVAGWGLDTEAFF.

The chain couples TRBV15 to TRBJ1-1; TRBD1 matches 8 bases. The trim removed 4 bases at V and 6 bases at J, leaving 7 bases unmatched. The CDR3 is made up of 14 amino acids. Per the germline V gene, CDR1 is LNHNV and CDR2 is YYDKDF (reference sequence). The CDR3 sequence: CATSTDRGSSEAFF. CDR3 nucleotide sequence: TGTGCCACCAGCACCGACAGGGGAAGTTCTGAAGCTTTCTTT. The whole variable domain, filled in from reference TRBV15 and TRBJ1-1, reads DAMVIQNPRYQVTQFGKPVTLSCSQTLNHNVMYWYQQKSSQAPKLLFHYYDKDFNNEADTPDNFQSRRPNTSFCFLDIRSPGLGDTAMYLCATSTDRGSSEAFFGQGTRLTVV.

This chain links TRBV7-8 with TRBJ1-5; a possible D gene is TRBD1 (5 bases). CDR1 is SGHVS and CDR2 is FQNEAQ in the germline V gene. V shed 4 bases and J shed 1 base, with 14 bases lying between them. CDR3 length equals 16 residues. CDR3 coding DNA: TGTGCCAGCAGCTACGACCTCGGGGGGAGCAATCAGCCCCAGCATTTT. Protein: CASSYDLGGSNQPQHF. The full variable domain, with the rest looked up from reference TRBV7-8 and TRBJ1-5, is GAGVSQSPRYKVAKRGQDVALRCDPISGHVSLFWYQQALGQGPEFLTYFQNEAQLDKSGLPSDRFFAERPEGSVSTLKIQRTQQEDSAVYLCASSYDLGGSNQPQHFGDGTRLSIL.

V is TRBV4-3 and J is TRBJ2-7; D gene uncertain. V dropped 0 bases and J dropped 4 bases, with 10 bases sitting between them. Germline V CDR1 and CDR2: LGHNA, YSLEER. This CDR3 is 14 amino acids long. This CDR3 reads CASSQDSPPYEQYF. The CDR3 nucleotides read TGCGCCAGCAGCCAAGATTCCCCCCCATACGAGCAGTACTTC.

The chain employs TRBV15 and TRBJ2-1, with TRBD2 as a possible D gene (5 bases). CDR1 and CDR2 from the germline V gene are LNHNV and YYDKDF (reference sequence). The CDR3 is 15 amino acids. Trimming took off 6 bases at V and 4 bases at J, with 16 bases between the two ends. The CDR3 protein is CATSSGETIYNEQFF. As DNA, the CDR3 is TGTGCCACCAGTTCTGGGGAGACCATTTACAATGAGCAGTTCTTC.

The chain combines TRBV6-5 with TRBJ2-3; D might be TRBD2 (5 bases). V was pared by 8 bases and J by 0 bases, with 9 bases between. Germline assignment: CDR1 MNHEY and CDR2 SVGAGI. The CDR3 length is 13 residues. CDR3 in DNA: TGTGCCAGCGGACTTCAGAGCACAGATACGCAGTATTTT. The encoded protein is CASGLQSTDTQYF.

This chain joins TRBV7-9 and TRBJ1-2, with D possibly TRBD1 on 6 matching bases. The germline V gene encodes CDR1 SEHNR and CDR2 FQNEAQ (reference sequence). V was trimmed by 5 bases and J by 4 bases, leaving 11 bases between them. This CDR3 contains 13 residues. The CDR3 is CASSPRTAYGYTF. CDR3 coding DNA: TGTGCCAGCAGCCCCAGGACAGCCTATGGCTACACCTTC. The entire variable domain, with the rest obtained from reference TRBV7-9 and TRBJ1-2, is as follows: DTGVSQNPRHKITKRGQNVTFRCDPISEHNRLYWYRQTLGQGPEFLTYFQNEAQLEKSRLLSDRFSAERPKGSFSTLEIQRTEQGDSAMYLCASSPRTAYGYTFGSGTRLTVV.

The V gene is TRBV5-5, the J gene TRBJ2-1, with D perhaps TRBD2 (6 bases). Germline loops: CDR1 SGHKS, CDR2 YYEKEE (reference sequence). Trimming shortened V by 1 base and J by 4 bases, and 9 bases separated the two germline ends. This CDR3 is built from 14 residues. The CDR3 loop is CASSLIAGYNEQFF. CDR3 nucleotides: TGTGCCAGCAGCTTGATCGCGGGGTACAATGAGCAGTTCTTC.

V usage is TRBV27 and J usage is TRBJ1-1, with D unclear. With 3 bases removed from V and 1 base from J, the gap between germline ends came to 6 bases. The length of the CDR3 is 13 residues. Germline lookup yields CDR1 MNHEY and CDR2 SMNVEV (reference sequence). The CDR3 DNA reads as TGTGCCAGCAGTTTCCTAGAGAACACTGAAGCTTTCTTT. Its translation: CASSFLENTEAFF.

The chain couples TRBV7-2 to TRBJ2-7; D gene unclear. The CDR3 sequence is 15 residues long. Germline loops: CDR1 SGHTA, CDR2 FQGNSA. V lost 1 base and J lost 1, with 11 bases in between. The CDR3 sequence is CASSLEGRRSYEQYF. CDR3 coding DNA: TGTGCCAGCAGCTTAGAAGGACGGCGATCCTACGAGCAGTACTTC.

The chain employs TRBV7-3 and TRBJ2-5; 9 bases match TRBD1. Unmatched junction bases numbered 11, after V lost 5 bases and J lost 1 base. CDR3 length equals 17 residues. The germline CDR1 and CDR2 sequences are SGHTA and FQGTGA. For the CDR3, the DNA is TGTGCCAGCAGCCCTACCCCATACAGGGGGCTCCAAGAGACCCAGTACTTC. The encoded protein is CASSPTPYRGLQETQYF.

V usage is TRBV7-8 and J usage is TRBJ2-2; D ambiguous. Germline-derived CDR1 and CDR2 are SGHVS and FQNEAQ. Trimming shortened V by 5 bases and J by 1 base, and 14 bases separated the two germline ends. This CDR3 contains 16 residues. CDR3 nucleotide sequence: TGTGCCAGCAGCCAGCCGGAGAATCGGAACACCGGGGAGCTGTTTTTT. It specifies CASSQPENRNTGELFF.

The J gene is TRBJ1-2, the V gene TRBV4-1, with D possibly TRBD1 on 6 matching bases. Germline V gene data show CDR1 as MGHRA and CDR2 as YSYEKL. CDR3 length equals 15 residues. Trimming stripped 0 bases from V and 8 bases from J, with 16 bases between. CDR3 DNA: TGCGCCAGCAGCCAAGAGGGGGCGGCTTATAGGGGCTACACCTTC. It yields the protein CASSQEGAAYRGYTF.

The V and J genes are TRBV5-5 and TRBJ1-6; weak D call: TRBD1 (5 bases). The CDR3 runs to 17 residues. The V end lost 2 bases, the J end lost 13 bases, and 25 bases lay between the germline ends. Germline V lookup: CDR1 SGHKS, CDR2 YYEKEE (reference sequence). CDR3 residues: CASSFGLGARIGDPLHF. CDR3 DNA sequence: TGTGCCAGCAGCTTTGGTCTAGGGGCGCGAATTGGAGATCCCCTCCACTTT.

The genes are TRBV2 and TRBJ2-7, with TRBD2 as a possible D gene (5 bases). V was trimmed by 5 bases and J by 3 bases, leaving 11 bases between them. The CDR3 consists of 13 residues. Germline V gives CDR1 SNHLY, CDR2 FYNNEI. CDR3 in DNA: TGTGCCAGCAGTTGGACTTCTAACTACGAGCAGTACTTC. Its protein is CASSWTSNYEQYF.

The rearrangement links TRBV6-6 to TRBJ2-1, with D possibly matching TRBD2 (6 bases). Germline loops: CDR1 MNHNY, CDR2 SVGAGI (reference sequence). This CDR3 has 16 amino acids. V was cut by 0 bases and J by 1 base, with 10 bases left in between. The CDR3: CASSYSPTSSYNEQFF. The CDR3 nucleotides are TGTGCCAGCAGTTACTCCCCGACTAGTTCCTACAATGAGCAGTTCTTC.

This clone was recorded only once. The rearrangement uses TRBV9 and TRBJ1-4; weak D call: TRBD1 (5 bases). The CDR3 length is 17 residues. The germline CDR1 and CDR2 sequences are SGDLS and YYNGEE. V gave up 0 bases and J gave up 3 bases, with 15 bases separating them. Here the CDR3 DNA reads TGTGCCAGCAGCGTAGACCCTAGGGGAGGGGCTAATGAAAAACTGTTTTTT. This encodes CASSVDPRGGANEKLFF.

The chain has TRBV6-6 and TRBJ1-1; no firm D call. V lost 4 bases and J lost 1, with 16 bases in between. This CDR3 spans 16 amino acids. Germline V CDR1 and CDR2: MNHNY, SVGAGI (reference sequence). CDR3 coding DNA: TGTGCCAGCAGTTCGGGTCTATCTGGGCCGAACACTGAAGCTTTCTTT. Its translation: CASSSGLSGPNTEAFF.

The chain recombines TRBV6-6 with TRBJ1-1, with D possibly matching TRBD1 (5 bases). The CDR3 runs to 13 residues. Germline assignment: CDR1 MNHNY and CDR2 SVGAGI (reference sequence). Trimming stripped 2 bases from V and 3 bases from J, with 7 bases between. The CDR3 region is CASSYRGHTEAFF. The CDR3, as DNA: TGTGCCAGCAGTTACAGGGGACACACTGAAGCTTTCTTT.

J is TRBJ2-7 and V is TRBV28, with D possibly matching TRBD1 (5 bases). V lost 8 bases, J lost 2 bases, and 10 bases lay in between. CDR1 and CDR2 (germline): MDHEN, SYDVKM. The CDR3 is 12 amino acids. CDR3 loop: CASQGRAYEQYF. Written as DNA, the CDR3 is TGTGCCAGCCAGGGTAGGGCCTACGAGCAGTACTTC.

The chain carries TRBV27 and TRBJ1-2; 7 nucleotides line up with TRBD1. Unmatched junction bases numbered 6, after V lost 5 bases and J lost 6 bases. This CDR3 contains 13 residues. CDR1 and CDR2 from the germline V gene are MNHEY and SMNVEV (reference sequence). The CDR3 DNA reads TGTGCCAGCAGTAGCACACAGGGGAATGGCTACACCTTC. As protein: CASSSTQGNGYTF.

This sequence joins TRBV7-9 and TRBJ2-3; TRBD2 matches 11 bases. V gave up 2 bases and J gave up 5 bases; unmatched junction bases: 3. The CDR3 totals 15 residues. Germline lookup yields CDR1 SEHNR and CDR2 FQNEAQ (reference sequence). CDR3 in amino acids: CASSLLAGGLDTQYF. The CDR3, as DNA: TGTGCCAGCAGCTTACTAGCGGGGGGTCTAGATACGCAGTATTTT. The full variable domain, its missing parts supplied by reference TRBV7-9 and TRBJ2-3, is DTGVSQNPRHKITKRGQNVTFRCDPISEHNRLYWYRQTLGQGPEFLTYFQNEAQLEKSRLLSDRFSAERPKGSFSTLEIQRTEQGDSAMYLCASSLLAGGLDTQYFGPGTRLTVL.

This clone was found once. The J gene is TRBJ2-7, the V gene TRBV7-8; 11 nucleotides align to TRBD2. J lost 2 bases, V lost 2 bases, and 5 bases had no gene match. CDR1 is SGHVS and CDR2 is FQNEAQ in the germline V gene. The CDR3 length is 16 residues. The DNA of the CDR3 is TGTGCCAGCAGCTTAACTCGACTAGCGGGGACCTACGAGCAGTACTTC. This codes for CASSLTRLAGTYEQYF.